The rows below give T cell receptor beta chains drawn from one sample of a study of blood T cell repertoires in COVID-19. Assay: immunoSEQ multiplex PCR; the TCRdb copy retains only in-frame clones and omits some. The profile shows some 180,000 clones, approximately 85% of them singletons. The source material was peripheral blood. These receptors originate from a woman in her fifties or sixties with acute or convalescent COVID-19. Both conserved end residues are part of each CDR3. Fields, in order: J gene, V gene, D gene, CDR3 length, clone size, CDR3 DNA, CDR3 protein. D genes are given only for firm matches. Some rows mark clone size as missing; the rest say once, few, many or name a class of expanded clone.

J: TRBJ2-6
V: TRBV19
D: TRBD2
length: 16
size: NA
DNA: TGTGCCAGTAGCAAGACGGGGGGAACCGGGGCCAACGTCCTGACTTTC
CDR3: CASSKTGGTGANVLTF

J: TRBJ1-5
V: TRBV28
D: TRBD1
length: 15
size: few
DNA: TGTGCCAGCAGACCTCAGGGGGTGAGCAATCAGCCCCAGCATTTT
CDR3: CASRPQGVSNQPQHF

J: TRBJ1-5
V: TRBV7-2
D: TRBD1
length: 13
size: NA
DNA: TGTGCCAGCAGTGACGACAGGGACCAGCCCCAGCATTTT
CDR3: CASSDDRDQPQHF

J: TRBJ2-5
V: TRBV19
D: TRBD1
length: 15
size: NA
DNA: TGTGCCAGTAGTTCGCTCCCGGGACAGGGAAAGACCCAGTACTTC
CDR3: CASSSLPGQGKTQYF

J: TRBJ2-3
V: TRBV5-4
D: NA
length: 15
size: NA
DNA: TGTGCCAGCAGCATGGCTGTGGGGGGAGCAGATACGCAGTATTTT
CDR3: CASSMAVGGADTQYF

J: TRBJ2-7
V: TRBV28
D: NA
length: 12
size: NA
DNA: TGTGCCAGCAGTTTCGGTTGGTACGAGCAGTACTTC
CDR3: CASSFGWYEQYF

J: TRBJ2-5
V: TRBV9
D: TRBD2
length: 16
size: NA
DNA: TGTGCCAGCAGCGTAGATCCTAGCGGGGGACAAGAGACCCAGTACTTC
CDR3: CASSVDPSGGQETQYF

J: TRBJ2-3
V: TRBV24-1
D: TRBD2
length: 13
size: NA
DNA: TGTGCCACCAGCTTAGCGGGAGCAGATACGCAGTATTTT
CDR3: CATSLAGADTQYF

J: TRBJ2-1
V: TRBV5-1
D: TRBD2
length: 14
size: NA
DNA: TGCGCCAGCAGCTTCGGGACTAGCGGCCAGGAGCAGTTCTTC
CDR3: CASSFGTSGQEQFF

J: TRBJ2-7
V: TRBV19
D: NA
length: 14
size: once
DNA: TGTGCCAGTAGAAGCCGTACTAGCCCCTACGAGCAGTACTTC
CDR3: CASRSRTSPYEQYF

J: TRBJ2-1
V: TRBV27
D: TRBD2
length: 19
size: NA
DNA: TGTGCCAGCAGTTTACGCACACATCCGGGACTAGCGGAATACAATGAGCAGTTCTTC
CDR3: CASSLRTHPGLAEYNEQFF

J: TRBJ2-1
V: TRBV6-5
D: TRBD2
length: 16
size: NA
DNA: TGTGCCAGCAGTTCCCCATCGCGGGAGTTCGGGGATGAGCAGTTCTTC
CDR3: CASSSPSREFGDEQFF

J: TRBJ1-2
V: TRBV7-3
D: NA
length: 15
size: few
DNA: TGTGCCAGCAGCTTAAATTCCGCTCCCGGGTCCGGCTACACCTTC
CDR3: CASSLNSAPGSGYTF

J: TRBJ2-2
V: TRBV19
D: NA
length: 15
size: NA
DNA: TGTGCCAGTAGTATGGGGCTCCGATCCACCGGGGAGCTGTTTTTT
CDR3: CASSMGLRSTGELFF

J: TRBJ1-4
V: TRBV7-8
D: NA
length: 16
size: NA
DNA: TGTGCCAGCAGCTCGTCCCTCGGGGGTTATAGTGAAAAACTGTTTTTT
CDR3: CASSSSLGGYSEKLFF

J: TRBJ1-3
V: TRBV3-1/TRBV3-2
D: TRBD1
length: 15
size: NA
DNA: TGTGCCAGCAGCCAACTCAGGGGGCCTGGAAACACCATATATTTT
CDR3: CASSQLRGPGNTIYF

J: TRBJ2-7
V: TRBV29-1
D: NA
length: 11
size: NA
DNA: TGCAGCGTTGGGGCCGGGGGCGAGCAGTACTTC
CDR3: CSVGAGGEQYF

J: TRBJ2-7
V: TRBV20-1
D: NA
length: 14
size: NA
DNA: TGCAGTGCTAGTTTCCAAGTGTTAGCGAACGAGCAGTACTTC
CDR3: CSASFQVLANEQYF

J: TRBJ1-4
V: TRBV3-1/TRBV3-2
D: NA
length: 12
size: NA
DNA: TGTGCCAGCAGCCAAACCCGGGAAAAACTGTTTTTT
CDR3: CASSQTREKLFF

J: TRBJ1-3
V: TRBV3-1/TRBV3-2
D: TRBD1
length: 16
size: NA
DNA: TGTGCCAGCAGGCGACAGGGGGCGCGAGGTGGGAACACCATATATTTT
CDR3: CASRRQGARGGNTIYF

J: TRBJ1-4
V: TRBV3-1/TRBV3-2
D: NA
length: 16
size: NA
DNA: TGTGCCAGCAGCCAAGATCGGCGACAGATTAATGAAAAACTGTTTTTT
CDR3: CASSQDRRQINEKLFF

J: TRBJ2-2
V: TRBV2
D: TRBD2
length: 16
size: NA
DNA: TGTGCCAGCAGTGAAAGGACTAGCCGAAACACCGGGGAGCTGTTTTTT
CDR3: CASSERTSRNTGELFF

J: TRBJ2-3
V: TRBV24-1
D: NA
length: 17
size: NA
DNA: TGTGCCACCAGTGCCCCCTGGGGCAGGGCTAGCACAGATACGCAGTATTTT
CDR3: CATSAPWGRASTDTQYF

J: TRBJ2-3
V: TRBV9
D: TRBD2
length: 15
size: NA
DNA: TGTGCCAGCAGCGCGACTAGCGGGAGTACAGATACGCAGTATTTT
CDR3: CASSATSGSTDTQYF

J: TRBJ1-2
V: TRBV11-2
D: NA
length: 14
size: NA
DNA: TGTGCCAGCAGCTTAGAGCGGCAGGGTAGTGGCTACACCTTC
CDR3: CASSLERQGSGYTF

J: TRBJ2-1
V: TRBV19
D: TRBD2
length: 14
size: NA
DNA: TGTGCCAGTAACTACGGGAGGGCCTTTGATGAGCAGTTCTTC
CDR3: CASNYGRAFDEQFF

J: TRBJ2-1
V: TRBV5-1
D: TRBD2
length: 16
size: NA
DNA: TGCGCCAGCAGCGGAGGCAGCACTAGCGGTCTTGATGAGCAGTTCTTC
CDR3: CASSGGSTSGLDEQFF

J: TRBJ2-2
V: TRBV11-2
D: TRBD1
length: 14
size: NA
DNA: TGTGCCAGCATCGCGACAGGGGGGACCGGGGAGCTGTTTTTT
CDR3: CASIATGGTGELFF

J: TRBJ1-6
V: TRBV11-3
D: TRBD1
length: 15
size: NA
DNA: TGTGCCAGCAGCCTCCGGGACAGGTTTAATTCACCCCTCCACTTT
CDR3: CASSLRDRFNSPLHF

J: TRBJ2-1
V: TRBV6-5
D: TRBD2
length: 15
size: few
DNA: TGTGCCAGCAGTTCTAGCGGGAGGCCCCACAATGAGCAGTTCTTC
CDR3: CASSSSGRPHNEQFF

J: TRBJ1-1
V: TRBV5-1
D: NA
length: 13
size: NA
DNA: TGCGCCAGCAGCTTGGAGAGGGTAACTGAAGCTTTCTTT
CDR3: CASSLERVTEAFF

J: TRBJ1-6
V: TRBV20-1
D: TRBD1
length: 14
size: once
DNA: TGCAGTGCTAGTACAGGGGATAATAATTCACCCCTCCACTTT
CDR3: CSASTGDNNSPLHF

J: TRBJ1-6
V: TRBV2
D: TRBD1
length: 16
size: NA
DNA: TGTGCCAGCAGGGAGACAGGGGGTTCCTATAATTCACCCCTCCACTTT
CDR3: CASRETGGSYNSPLHF

J: TRBJ1-2
V: TRBV24-1
D: TRBD1
length: 16
size: NA
DNA: TGTGCCACCAGTGATGCGAACAGGGGGCCCTCCTATGGCTACACCTTC
CDR3: CATSDANRGPSYGYTF

J: TRBJ1-4
V: TRBV27
D: TRBD1
length: 12
size: NA
DNA: TGTGCCAGCTCCCACAGGGGCGAAAAACTGTTTTTT
CDR3: CASSHRGEKLFF

J: TRBJ1-2
V: TRBV4-1
D: NA
length: 13
size: NA
DNA: TGCGCCAGCAGTTTACAGGGTGGCTATGGCTACACCTTC
CDR3: CASSLQGGYGYTF

J: TRBJ2-1
V: TRBV24-1
D: TRBD2
length: 15
size: once
DNA: TGTGCCACCAGATCGGCTAGCGGGTCCTACAATGAGCAGTTCTTC
CDR3: CATRSASGSYNEQFF

J: TRBJ2-7
V: TRBV10-3
D: TRBD1
length: 12
size: NA
DNA: TGTGCCATCAGTGATGGGCAGGGGGCGACATACTTC
CDR3: CAISDGQGATYF

J: TRBJ2-1
V: TRBV27
D: TRBD2
length: 13
size: NA
DNA: TGTGCCAGCAGTTCCACTAGCGGCAATGAGCAGTTCTTC
CDR3: CASSSTSGNEQFF

J: TRBJ2-3
V: TRBV5-1
D: NA
length: 13
size: NA
DNA: TGCGCCAGCAGCTTAGTCGGGGAAGATACGCAGTATTTT
CDR3: CASSLVGEDTQYF